What follows is one T cell receptor beta chain and its context. A multiplex PCR was run with 60 Vbeta primers and 13 Jbeta primers. Per the authors' pipeline: Later, an analysis found about 83 million unique TCR beta chains, and roughly 9.9 million of these were shared. Repertoires were generated with immunoSEQ multiplex PCR, while TCRdb's copy carries only in-frame clones and drops some. D and trimming were read from the DNA, whereas the V and J calls and clone size are those reported in that table. The data show roughly 200,000 clones, around 80% seen once. This entry belongs to a study of cytomegalovirus exposure and HLA in healthy donors. Trimming shortened V by 5 bases and J by 6 bases, and 10 bases separated the two germline ends. In germline, CDR1 is SGHNT, CDR2 YENEEA. The CDR3 covers 12 residues. All donors participated as healthy donors of bone marrow.

The receptor was derived from a man aged 25-45 years in good health and CMV-seronegative. Sequences were obtained from PBMCs. The chain combines TRBV11-3 with TRBJ2-5, with D perhaps TRBD1 (5 bases). CDR3 DNA: TGTGCCAGCAGCGGGCAGGGCCAGACCCAGTACTTC. Protein product: CASSGQGQTQYF.